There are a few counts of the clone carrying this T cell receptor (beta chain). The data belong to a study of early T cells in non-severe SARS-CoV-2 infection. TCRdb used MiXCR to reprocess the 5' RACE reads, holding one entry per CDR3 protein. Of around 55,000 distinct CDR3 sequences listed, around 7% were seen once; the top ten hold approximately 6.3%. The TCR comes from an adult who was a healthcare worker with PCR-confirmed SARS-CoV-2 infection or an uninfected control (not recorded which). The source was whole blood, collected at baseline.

The CDR3 here is CADRSGANVLTF. CDR3 in DNA: TGCGCCGACCGTTCTGGGGCCAACGTCCTGACTTTC. The chain recombines TRBV23-1 with TRBJ2-6; D unresolved. TRBV23-1 is an open reading frame whose function is uncertain. V was clipped by 11 bases and J by 1 base, with 6 bases between them. The CDR3 totals 12 residues.